This entry features one T cell receptor (beta chain) sequence. Its matching antigen is unknown. The data belong to a study of T cells expressing NK-cell markers. About the research overall: The TCR beta repertoires were obtained from sorted CD3+CD56+NKG2C+, CD3+CD56+NKG2C- and CD3+CD56-NKG2C+ T cells. Study observations and caveats: Each of 5 to 7 donors carried dominant NKG2C+ clonotypes accounting for roughly 1.0-7.5% of CD8+ T cells. In a handful of donors, dominant clonotypes made up roughly 25-60.1% of CD3+CD56-NKG2C+ cells.

In germline, CDR1 is DFQATT, CDR2 SNEGSKA (reference sequence). CDR3 length: 12 amino acids. Reanalyzing the 5' RACE reads, TCRdb keeps one entry per CDR3 protein, without DNA. Its clone listing holds about 260,000 distinct CDR3 sequences. The sequence was collected from a man between 18 and 35 years old in good health. Sequenced input: blood T cells: a sorted CD56 or NKG2C T cell subset, CD4+ or CD8+ T cells, or bulk PBMC T cells (not recorded which). This rearrangement joins TRBV20-1 to TRBJ2-7; TCRdb picks TRBD1, but there is no DNA to check that call. The CDR3 spells CSAPGDRDEQYF.